The T cell receptor beta chain under discussion was sequenced for a study of cytomegalovirus exposure and HLA in healthy donors. Broader study findings: Some V segments, including TRBV6-2 and TRBV6-3, were excluded as indistinguishable. Immune exposure data for these donors was limited to CMV serostatus. By HLA locus, TCR association rates varied in a later analysis, with DRB1 showing the most and HLA-C the fewest.

The PCR had 60 Vbeta and 13 Jbeta primers. Sequencing used immunoSEQ multiplex PCR; TCRdb keeps in-frame clones, though not all of them. The table lists fewer than 150,000 clones, approximately 76% of them singletons. The germline V gene has CDR1 KGHSH and CDR2 LQKENI. This CDR3 is built from 13 residues. V was cut by 8 bases and J by 3 bases, with 14 bases left in between. In the case of this clone: Its antigen is not identified.

This chain connects TRBV18 to TRBJ2-7; no definite D call. This clonotype was obtained from a man aged 45-65 years in good health and CMV-seropositive. Material: PBMCs. The CDR3 here is CASAQASGYEQYF. Here the CDR3 DNA reads TGTGCCAGCGCGCAGGCATCCGGCTACGAGCAGTACTTC.